This T cell receptor (beta chain) was recorded in a study of blood T cell repertoires in COVID-19. Study-wide background: Collection of acute and convalescent COVID-19 samples took place in the United States, Italy and Spain.

CDR3 length equals 14 residues. Per germline, CDR1 MNHEY and CDR2 SVGAGI. After removal of 7 bases from V and 7 bases from J, the junction contained 5 bases not matched to a gene. Clones were sequenced by immunoSEQ multiplex PCR, and TCRdb holds only the in-frame ones, with some missing. Here the sample spans 65,000 to 80,000 clones, about 90% being singletons. The sequence derives from a man aged 45-65 years with active COVID-19. Sequencing was done on a sample of peripheral blood. The chain uses TRBV6-5 and TRBJ1-5; 12 bases map to TRBD1. The CDR3 coding sequence is TGTGCCAGCAAGGGACAGGGGGCTGAGCAGCCCCAGCATTTT. It specifies CASKGQGAEQPQHF.